Each of the 5 T cell receptor beta chains below was sequenced from the same sample in a study of control samples from healthy donors and cancer patients. The repertoire was sequenced with immunoSEQ multiplex PCR; TCRdb's copy has only in-frame clones and lacks some. Here the sample spans 130,000 or so clones, 92% being singletons. Sequenced material: blood. The receptors were gathered from a young man in good health.

A single count supports this clone. This sequence joins TRBV5-5 and TRBJ1-5; D is unclear. Germline CDR1 is SGHKS and CDR2 is YYEKEE (reference sequence). The CDR3 consists of 17 residues. V was pared by 0 bases and J by 1 base, with 14 bases between. CDR3 loop: CASSLAGPLGSNQPQHF. Written as DNA, the CDR3 is TGTGCCAGCAGCTTGGCCGGGCCCCTTGGGAGCAATCAGCCCCAGCATTTT.

The chain employs TRBV30 and TRBJ1-4, with 8 positions matching TRBD1. Germline CDR1 and CDR2: GTSNPN and SVGIG (reference sequence). This CDR3 has 15 amino acids. V gave up 0 bases and J gave up 7 bases; unmatched junction bases: 7. For the CDR3, the DNA is TGTGCCTGGAGTGTACAGAGGCAGGGGGCTGAAAAACTGTTTTTT. Translating gives CAWSVQRQGAEKLFF.

This clone was recorded only once. The chain links TRBV11-2 to TRBJ2-1; TRBD2 matches at 9 bases. J was trimmed by 0 bases and V by 5 bases; bases with no gene match: 2. CDR1 SGHAT and CDR2 FQNNGV come from the germline V gene. This CDR3 has 15 residues. CDR3 residues: CASSLAGNSYNEQFF. Here the CDR3 DNA reads TGTGCCAGCAGCCTAGCGGGAAACTCCTACAATGAGCAGTTCTTC.

V is TRBV7-9 and J is TRBJ2-4; TRBD1 matches 8 bases. CDR1 and CDR2 from the germline V gene are SEHNR and FQNEAQ (reference sequence). The CDR3 spans 15 residues. V lost 3 bases, J lost 8 bases, and 9 bases stayed unmatched. CDR3 loop: CASSFPSGGEDIQYF. The CDR3 region has the DNA TGTGCCAGCAGCTTCCCGTCAGGGGGCGAAGACATTCAGTACTTC.

V gene TRBV20-1 combines with J gene TRBJ2-3, with TRBD2 matching over 7 bases. Germline V gives CDR1 DFQATT, CDR2 SNEGSKA (reference sequence). The ends lost 3 bases at V and 4 bases at J; junction bases unmatched: 7. This CDR3 is built from 14 residues. The CDR3 bases are TGCAGTGCTAGTTTGGGAGGGTTCCCAGATACGCAGTATTTT. Encoded protein: CSASLGGFPDTQYF.